This T cell receptor beta chain was profiled in a study of blood T cell repertoires in COVID-19. With V trimmed by 1 base and J by 2 bases, 8 bases remained unmatched. Germline V CDR1 and CDR2: SGHRS, YFSETQ. This CDR3 region has 17 residues. Sequencing was performed with immunoSEQ multiplex PCR; in TCRdb, only in-frame clones are kept and a portion is missing. In the table there are approximately 300,000 clones, 86% of which are singletons. The table lists this clone with a few counts. This clonotype was sampled from a woman between 50 and 59 years old with acute or convalescent COVID-19. The chain has TRBV5-1 and TRBJ2-3; TRBD1 agrees at 9 bases. Sequenced input: peripheral blood. CDR3 residues: CASSLSGTGRFTDTQYF. CDR3 nucleotides: TGCGCCAGCAGCTTGTCCGGGACAGGGCGTTTCACAGATACGCAGTATTTT.